The 14 T cell receptor beta chains given below trace back to one sample, sequenced in a study of T cell responses to AZD1222 COVID-19 vaccine. Profiling relied on immunoSEQ multiplex PCR, and the TCRdb table lists in-frame clones only, not all of them. The sample lists 95,000 to 150,000 clones, approximately 89% occurring once. This material consisted of peripheral blood, taken on day 0 of AZD1222 vaccination. The receptors stem from an adult in good health.

The V call is TRBV11-2, the J call TRBJ1-2, with D uncertain. Germline V gene data show CDR1 as SGHAT and CDR2 as FQNNGV. The CDR3 runs to 12 residues. V was trimmed by 3 bases and J by 8 bases, leaving 10 bases between them. The CDR3 loop reads CASSFMRSGYTF. The CDR3 DNA follows: TGTGCCAGCAGCTTTATGAGGTCCGGCTACACCTTC.

The chain is built from TRBV9 and TRBJ2-5; TRBD1 matches 12 bases. Germline values: CDR1 SGDLS, CDR2 YYNGEE. Germline trimming cut 3 bases from V and 5 bases from J; bases unmatched to any gene: 5. The CDR3 has 15 residues. In nucleotides, the CDR3 is TGTGCCAGCAGCGCACCGGGACAGGGGGCTGAGACCCAGTACTTC. Its protein is CASSAPGQGAETQYF.

The chain combines TRBV10-3 with TRBJ2-7, with D perhaps TRBD1 (5 bases). This CDR3 is built from 13 residues. The V end lost 3 bases, the J end lost 6 bases, and 12 bases lay between the germline ends. CDR1 is ENHRY and CDR2 is SYGVKD in the germline V gene. CDR3 in amino acids: CAISDTSRAEQYF. CDR3 nucleotide sequence: TGTGCCATCAGTGACACAAGCAGGGCCGAGCAGTACTTC.

The V call is TRBV30, the J call TRBJ2-3, with D perhaps TRBD2 (7 bases). Deletions cut 8 bases from V and 3 bases from J, with 18 bases between. This CDR3 has 14 amino acids. Per the germline V gene, CDR1 is GTSNPN and CDR2 is SVGIG (reference sequence). CDR3 nucleotide sequence: TGTGCCCGGGCGTCGGGGGGCACAACAGATACGCAGTATTTT. This gives the protein CARASGGTTDTQYF.

The J gene is TRBJ2-5, the V gene TRBV2; TRBD2 matches at 9 bases. Germline trimming cut 3 bases from V and 7 bases from J; bases unmatched to any gene: 9. The germline gives CDR1 SNHLY, CDR2 FYNNEI. The CDR3 has 15 residues. CDR3 DNA sequence: TGTGCCAGCAGTGACAGGGGGACTAGCAGGGCGACCCAGTACTTC. Protein: CASSDRGTSRATQYF.

The rearrangement joins TRBV24-1 to TRBJ1-6; D is undetermined. Trimming stripped 1 base from V and 6 bases from J, with 9 bases between. Looked up from germline, CDR1 is KGHDR and CDR2 is SFDVKD. This CDR3 is 15 amino acids long. The CDR3 region is CATSDFNPPNSPLHF. The DNA for the CDR3 is TGTGCCACCAGTGATTTCAACCCGCCTAATTCACCCCTCCACTTT.

The chain has TRBV12-3 or TRBV12-4 and TRBJ1-5; 7 nucleotides line up with TRBD1. Trimming took 6 bases from V and 4 from J; bases not matched to a gene: 3. The CDR3 is 13 amino acids. The CDR3 protein is CASSRQGNQPQHF. The DNA of the CDR3 is TGTGCCAGCAGCCGACAGGGAAATCAGCCCCAGCATTTT.

This clone occurred a few times. The chain uses TRBV2 and TRBJ2-7; 8 bases are a match to TRBD1. The length of the CDR3 is 14 residues. Germline values: CDR1 SNHLY, CDR2 FYNNEI. V lost 5 bases, J lost 4 bases, and 7 bases stayed unmatched. The CDR3 sequence: CASSRTGLGYEQYF. The CDR3 bases are TGTGCCAGCAGTCGGACAGGGTTGGGATACGAGCAGTACTTC.

The DNA of the CDR3 is TGTGCCAGCAGCCGGGGACTAGCGGGGGATACCTACGAGCAGTACTTC. Protein sequence: CASSRGLAGDTYEQYF. This chain uses TRBV7-6 with TRBJ2-7; 14 bases align to TRBD2. The CDR3 runs 16 residues. The germline V gene encodes CDR1 SGHVS and CDR2 FNYEAQ. Trimming removed 5 bases from V and 2 bases from J; junction bases left unmatched: 5.

The chain joins TRBV6-1 to TRBJ2-3; D is perhaps TRBD1 (6 bases). The CDR3 loop spans 15 amino acids. Germline values: CDR1 MNHNS, CDR2 SASEGT. With 3 bases removed from V and 2 bases from J, the gap between germline ends came to 12 bases. As DNA, the CDR3 is TGTGCCAGCAGTGAGCCAGGGGTAAACACAGATACGCAGTATTTT. It translates to CASSEPGVNTDTQYF.

This clone has just one count. This sequence joins TRBV15 and TRBJ1-5, with D hard to call. Per the germline V gene, CDR1 is LNHNV and CDR2 is YYDKDF (reference sequence). The length of the CDR3 is 17 residues. Trimming took 0 bases from V and 0 from J, leaving 12 bases between them. In DNA form, the CDR3 reads TGTGCCACCAGCAGAGATACACCCAACGGTAGCAATCAGCCCCAGCATTTT. It yields the protein CATSRDTPNGSNQPQHF.

V gene TRBV25-1 combines with J gene TRBJ1-5; D may be TRBD1 (6 bases). Looked up from germline, CDR1 is MGHDK and CDR2 is SYGVNS. The CDR3 sequence is 15 residues long. The germline V and J ends were trimmed by 4 bases and 2 bases, with 12 bases remaining between them. The DNA of the CDR3 is TGTGCCAGCAGTGGGGGGCAGGGAGGCAATCAGCCCCAGCATTTT. Translated, it gives CASSGGQGGNQPQHF.

This clone occurred once. This chain joins TRBV6-5 and TRBJ2-1; 9 bases agree with TRBD2. V was clipped by 0 bases and J by 7 bases; unmatched bases: 7. The germline gives CDR1 MNHEY, CDR2 SVGAGI. CDR3 size: 16 residues. CDR3 sequence (DNA): TGTGCCAGCAGTTACTCGGGCGGGAGGGCTGGAAATGAGCAGTTCTTC. Translation gives CASSYSGGRAGNEQFF.

The chain is built from TRBV12-3 or TRBV12-4 and TRBJ2-7; 9 bases match TRBD2. The CDR3 extends over 13 amino acids. V lost 6 bases to trimming and J lost 3 bases; unmatched junction nucleotides: 3. The CDR3 DNA reads as TGTGCCAGCAGAGAGCGGGAGGACTACGAGCAGTACTTC. Amino acid sequence: CASREREDYEQYF.